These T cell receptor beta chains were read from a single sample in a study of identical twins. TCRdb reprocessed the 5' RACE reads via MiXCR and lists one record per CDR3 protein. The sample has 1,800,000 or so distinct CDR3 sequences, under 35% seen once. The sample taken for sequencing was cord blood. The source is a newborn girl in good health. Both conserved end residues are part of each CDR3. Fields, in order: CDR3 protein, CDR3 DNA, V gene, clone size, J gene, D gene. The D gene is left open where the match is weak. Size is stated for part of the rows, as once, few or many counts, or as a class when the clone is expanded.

CDR3aa: CASSRKNIQYF; CDR3nt: TGTGCCAGCAGTCGCAAAAACATTCAGTACTTC; v_gene: TRBV27; abundance: many; j_gene: TRBJ2-4; d_gene: NA
CDR3aa: CASSEIGTAYSTDTQYF; CDR3nt: TGTGCCAGCAGTGAAATAGGGACAGCCTATAGCACAGATACGCAGTATTTT; v_gene: TRBV6-1; abundance: few; j_gene: TRBJ2-3; d_gene: TRBD1
CDR3aa: CASSEGTDNSPLHF; CDR3nt: TGCGCCAGCTCCGAAGGGACGGATAATTCACCCCTCCACTTT; v_gene: TRBV5-1; abundance: few; j_gene: TRBJ1-6; d_gene: NA
CDR3aa: CSATPGRLDEKLFF; CDR3nt: TGCAGTGCTACCCCAGGGCGGTTAGATGAAAAACTGTTTTTT; v_gene: TRBV20-1; abundance: few; j_gene: TRBJ1-4; d_gene: NA
CDR3aa: CASSLRRGGDYGYTF; CDR3nt: TGTGCCAGCAGCTTACGCCGAGGGGGAGACTATGGCTACACCTTC; v_gene: TRBV7-9; abundance: NA; j_gene: TRBJ1-2; d_gene: NA
CDR3aa: CASSPSGLPLPEQYF; CDR3nt: TGTGCCAGCTCACCTTCGGGACTCCCTCTCCCCGAGCAGTACTTC; v_gene: TRBV18; abundance: NA; j_gene: TRBJ2-7; d_gene: NA
CDR3aa: CSADRGSRTDTQYF; CDR3nt: TGCAGTGCCGATCGGGGCTCACGCACAGATACGCAGTATTTT; v_gene: TRBV20-1; abundance: NA; j_gene: TRBJ2-3; d_gene: NA
CDR3aa: CSIAGDTLTDTQYF; CDR3nt: TGCAGCATCGCTGGGGATACCCTCACAGATACGCAGTATTTT; v_gene: TRBV29-1; abundance: few; j_gene: TRBJ2-3; d_gene: NA
CDR3aa: CASTPSGTSGRNYYEQYF; CDR3nt: TGTGCCAGCACCCCATCCGGGACTAGCGGGAGAAATTACTACGAGCAGTACTTC; v_gene: TRBV3-1; abundance: NA; j_gene: TRBJ2-7; d_gene: TRBD2
CDR3aa: CASSLGRLAATYNEQFF; CDR3nt: TGTGCCAGCAGTTTGGGCAGACTAGCCGCGACTTACAATGAGCAGTTCTTC; v_gene: TRBV28; abundance: few; j_gene: TRBJ2-1; d_gene: TRBD2
CDR3aa: CASSQNRRTQYF; CDR3nt: TGTGCCAGCAGCCAAAACCGCAGGACCCAGTACTTC; v_gene: TRBV13; abundance: few; j_gene: TRBJ2-5; d_gene: NA
CDR3aa: CASSPWTSASSYNEQYF; CDR3nt: TGTGCCAGCTCACCCTGGACTAGCGCGAGCTCCTACAATGAGCAGTACTTC; v_gene: TRBV18; abundance: NA; j_gene: TRBJ2-7; d_gene: TRBD2
CDR3aa: CSARRQGSEQYF; CDR3nt: TGCAGTGCTAGACGACAGGGTTCCGAGCAGTACTTC; v_gene: TRBV20-1; abundance: NA; j_gene: TRBJ2-7; d_gene: TRBD1
CDR3aa: CASSLAGRKNTEAFF; CDR3nt: TGTGCCAGCAGTTTAGCGGGTCGAAAGAACACTGAAGCTTTCTTT; v_gene: TRBV12-3/TRBV12-4; abundance: few; j_gene: TRBJ1-1; d_gene: NA
CDR3aa: CSAQDLSTEAFF; CDR3nt: TGCAGTGCTCAGGACCTAAGCACTGAAGCTTTCTTT; v_gene: TRBV20-1; abundance: NA; j_gene: TRBJ1-1; d_gene: NA
CDR3aa: CSARAGRDRGDEQFF; CDR3nt: TGCAGTGCTAGGGCGGGACGGGACCGAGGGGATGAGCAGTTCTTC; v_gene: TRBV20-1; abundance: NA; j_gene: TRBJ2-1; d_gene: NA
CDR3aa: CSAFEQGRGNQPQHF; CDR3nt: TGCAGTGCCTTTGAACAGGGAAGGGGCAATCAGCCCCAGCATTTT; v_gene: TRBV20-1; abundance: NA; j_gene: TRBJ1-5; d_gene: NA
CDR3aa: CASVTGTLLTDTQYF; CDR3nt: TGTGCCAGCGTAACGGGGACCCTGCTCACAGATACGCAGTATTTT; v_gene: TRBV5-5; abundance: few; j_gene: TRBJ2-3; d_gene: NA
CDR3aa: CASSQLLEDSKAFF; CDR3nt: TGTGCCAGCAGCCAACTACTAGAGGACAGTAAAGCTTTCTTT; v_gene: TRBV3-1; abundance: few; j_gene: TRBJ1-1; d_gene: NA
CDR3aa: CASTPGVPREISYEQYF; CDR3nt: TGTGCCAGCACCCCTGGGGTACCAAGGGAGATCTCCTACGAGCAGTACTTC; v_gene: TRBV12-3/TRBV12-4; abundance: NA; j_gene: TRBJ2-7; d_gene: NA
CDR3aa: CASRPGYGNTIYF; CDR3nt: TGTGCCAGCCGTCCCGGGTATGGAAACACCATATATTTT; v_gene: TRBV6-5; abundance: NA; j_gene: TRBJ1-3; d_gene: NA
CDR3aa: CSARARLGLAGGYEQFF; CDR3nt: TGCAGTGCTAGAGCTCGACTAGGACTAGCGGGAGGCTATGAGCAGTTCTTC; v_gene: TRBV20-1; abundance: NA; j_gene: TRBJ2-1; d_gene: TRBD2
CDR3aa: CASSPSHPAGTENSPLHF; CDR3nt: TGTGCCAGCAGCCCCTCCCACCCTGCCGGGACAGAGAATTCACCCCTCCACTTT; v_gene: TRBV12-3/TRBV12-4; abundance: NA; j_gene: TRBJ1-6; d_gene: TRBD1
CDR3aa: CASSLGASGSDTQYF; CDR3nt: TGTGCCAGCAGCTTAGGTGCTAGCGGGTCAGATACGCAGTATTTT; v_gene: TRBV7-9; abundance: few; j_gene: TRBJ2-3; d_gene: TRBD2
CDR3aa: CAVGEGASGTIYNEQFF; CDR3nt: TGTGCCGTGGGGGAGGGGGCTAGCGGGACAATCTACAATGAGCAGTTCTTC; v_gene: TRBV25-1; abundance: NA; j_gene: TRBJ2-1; d_gene: TRBD2